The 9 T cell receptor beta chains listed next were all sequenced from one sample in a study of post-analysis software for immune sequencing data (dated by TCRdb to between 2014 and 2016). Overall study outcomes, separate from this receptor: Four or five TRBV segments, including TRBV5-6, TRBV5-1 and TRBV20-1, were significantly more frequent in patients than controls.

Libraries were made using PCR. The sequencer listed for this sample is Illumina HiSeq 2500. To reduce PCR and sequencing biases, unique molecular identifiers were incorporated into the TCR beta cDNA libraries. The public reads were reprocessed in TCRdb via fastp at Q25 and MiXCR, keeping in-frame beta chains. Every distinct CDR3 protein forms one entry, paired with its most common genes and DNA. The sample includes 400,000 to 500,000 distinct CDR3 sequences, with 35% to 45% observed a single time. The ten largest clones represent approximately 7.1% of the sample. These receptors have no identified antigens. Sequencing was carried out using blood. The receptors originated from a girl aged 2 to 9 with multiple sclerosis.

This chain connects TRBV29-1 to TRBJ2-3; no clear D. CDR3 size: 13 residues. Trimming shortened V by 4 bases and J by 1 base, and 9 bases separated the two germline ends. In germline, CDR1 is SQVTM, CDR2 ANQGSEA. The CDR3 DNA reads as TGCAGCGTTGCAGGACGGCGCACAGATACGCAGTATTTT. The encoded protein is CSVAGRRTDTQYF.

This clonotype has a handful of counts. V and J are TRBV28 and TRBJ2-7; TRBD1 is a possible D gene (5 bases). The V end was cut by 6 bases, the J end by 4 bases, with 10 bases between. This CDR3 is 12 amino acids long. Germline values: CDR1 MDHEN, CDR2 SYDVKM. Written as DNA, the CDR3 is TGTGCCAGCAGACTAAAGGGGTACGAGCAGTACTTC. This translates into CASRLKGYEQYF.

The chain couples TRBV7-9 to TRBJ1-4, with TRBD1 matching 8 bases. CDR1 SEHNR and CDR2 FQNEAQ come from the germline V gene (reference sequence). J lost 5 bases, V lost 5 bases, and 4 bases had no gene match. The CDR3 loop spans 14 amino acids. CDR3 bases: TGTGCCAGCAGCGAAGGGACAGGAAATGAAAAACTGTTTTTT. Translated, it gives CASSEGTGNEKLFF.

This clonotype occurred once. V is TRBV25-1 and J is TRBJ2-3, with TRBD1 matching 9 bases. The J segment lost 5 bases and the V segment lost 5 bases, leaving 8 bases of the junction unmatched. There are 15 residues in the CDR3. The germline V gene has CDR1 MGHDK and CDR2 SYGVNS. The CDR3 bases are TGTGCCAGCAGTTCCCCAGACAGGGGGATAGATACGCAGTATTTT. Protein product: CASSSPDRGIDTQYF.

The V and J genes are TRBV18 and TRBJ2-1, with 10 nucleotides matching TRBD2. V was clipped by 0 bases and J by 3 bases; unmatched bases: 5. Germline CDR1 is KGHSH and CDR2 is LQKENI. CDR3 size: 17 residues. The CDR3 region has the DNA TGTGCCAGCTCACCACCGTCGACTAGCGGGTACTACAATGAGCAGTTCTTC. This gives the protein CASSPPSTSGYYNEQFF.

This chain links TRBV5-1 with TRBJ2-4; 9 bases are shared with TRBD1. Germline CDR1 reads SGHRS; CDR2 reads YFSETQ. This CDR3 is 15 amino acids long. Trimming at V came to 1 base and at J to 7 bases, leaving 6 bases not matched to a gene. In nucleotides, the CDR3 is TGCGCCAGCAGCTTGAGGGCCGACAGGGGGAACATTCAGTACTTC. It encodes CASSLRADRGNIQYF. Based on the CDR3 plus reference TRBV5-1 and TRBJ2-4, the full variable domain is KAGVTQTPRYLIKTRGQQVTLSCSPISGHRSVSWYQQTPGQGLQFLFEYFSETQRNKGNFPGRFSGRQFSNSRSEMNVSTLELGDSALYLCASSLRADRGNIQYFGAGTRLSVL.

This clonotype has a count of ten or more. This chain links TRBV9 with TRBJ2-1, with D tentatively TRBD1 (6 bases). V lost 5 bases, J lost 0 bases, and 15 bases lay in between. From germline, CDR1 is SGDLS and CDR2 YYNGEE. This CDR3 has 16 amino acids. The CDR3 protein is CASSGHPRGSYNEQFF. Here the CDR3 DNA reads TGTGCCAGCAGTGGTCACCCCAGGGGCTCCTACAATGAGCAGTTCTTC.

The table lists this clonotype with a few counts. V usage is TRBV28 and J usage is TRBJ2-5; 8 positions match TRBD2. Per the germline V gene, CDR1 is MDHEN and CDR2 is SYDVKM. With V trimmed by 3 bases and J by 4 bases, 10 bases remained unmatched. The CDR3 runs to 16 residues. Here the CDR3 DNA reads TGTGCCAGCAGTTTTGAGACTAGCGTGGGTACAGAGACCCAGTACTTC. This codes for CASSFETSVGTETQYF. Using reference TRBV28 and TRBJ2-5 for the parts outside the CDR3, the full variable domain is DVKVTQSSRYLVKRTGEKVFLECVQDMDHENMFWYRQDPGLGLRLIYFSYDVKMKEKGDIPEGYSVSREKKERFSLILESASTNQTSMYLCASSFETSVGTETQYFGPGTRLLVL.

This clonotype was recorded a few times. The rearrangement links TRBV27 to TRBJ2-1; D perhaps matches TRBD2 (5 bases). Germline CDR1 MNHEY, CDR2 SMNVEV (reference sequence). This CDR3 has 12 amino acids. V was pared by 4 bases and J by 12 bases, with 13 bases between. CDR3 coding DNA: TGTGCCAGCAGTTGGGAGTCGGAGGTGCAGTTCTTC. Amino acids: CASSWESEVQFF.